The 27 T cell receptor beta chains listed next were all sequenced from one sample in a study of T cell repertoires and HLA-DP antigens. Antigens of these TCRs are unknown. Data came from immunoSEQ multiplex PCR; TCRdb stores just in-frame clones and leaves some out. The sample yields some 110,000 clones, roughly 92% seen once. Sequencing was carried out using CD4+ T cells from PBMCs. The source is a woman in her late teens or twenties in good health and CMV-seronegative.

This chain connects TRBV28 to TRBJ2-3; 8 bases match TRBD2. V was clipped by 8 bases and J by 8 bases; unmatched bases: 15. The CDR3 spans 15 residues. The germline gives CDR1 MDHEN, CDR2 SYDVKM. The CDR3, as DNA: TGTGCCAGCCGCCCGGGGGGGAGGGCCACTGGTACGCAGTATTTT. Translated, it gives CASRPGGRATGTQYF.

The rearrangement links TRBV19 to TRBJ1-5, with TRBD1 matching 10 bases. The germline V gene encodes CDR1 LNHDA and CDR2 SQIVND (reference sequence). The CDR3 sequence is 17 residues long. V shed 3 bases and J 4 bases; nucleotides not matched to a gene: 9. DNA for the CDR3: TGTGCCAGTAGTATCGGGGCGGGACAGGGGACGAATCAGCCCCAGCATTTT. Translating gives CASSIGAGQGTNQPQHF.

The rearrangement uses TRBV7-2 and TRBJ2-3, with D possibly being TRBD1 (5 bases). Trimming took off 3 bases at V and 7 bases at J, with 14 bases between the two ends. The CDR3 has 14 amino acids. The germline gives CDR1 SGHTA, CDR2 FQGNSA. The CDR3 loop reads CASSFQTASNTQYF. DNA for the CDR3: TGTGCCAGCAGCTTCCAGACAGCTTCAAATACGCAGTATTTT.

V and J are TRBV5-1 and TRBJ2-3; TRBD1 agrees at 9 bases. The J segment lost 3 bases and the V segment lost 4 bases, leaving 9 bases of the junction unmatched. The V gene's germline CDR1 is SGHRS and CDR2 YFSETQ. The CDR3 is 16 amino acids. The CDR3 bases are TGCGCCAGCAGCCCGGGACAGGGAATGAGGACAGATACGCAGTATTTT. Amino acid sequence: CASSPGQGMRTDTQYF.

The chain joins TRBV18 to TRBJ1-1, with D maybe TRBD1 (6 bases). This CDR3 contains 14 residues. Trimming pared 5 bases from V and 1 base from J, leaving 11 bases between. From germline, CDR1 is KGHSH and CDR2 LQKENI. CDR3 sequence reads: CASSSTGRNTEAFF. The CDR3 DNA reads as TGTGCCAGCTCATCTACAGGGCGGAACACTGAAGCTTTCTTT.

The V and J genes are TRBV2 and TRBJ1-1; unclear D gene. Germline V gives CDR1 SNHLY, CDR2 FYNNEI. Between the trimmed V and J ends, which lost 4 bases and 0 bases, there was a span of 9 bases. The CDR3 runs 14 residues. The CDR3 region is CASSVIVLNTEAFF. For the CDR3, the DNA is TGTGCCAGCAGTGTGATAGTACTGAACACTGAAGCTTTCTTT.

This clone was counted a single time. The chain carries TRBV29-1 and TRBJ2-3; D is unresolved. Trimming shortened V by 4 bases and J by 0 bases, and 11 bases separated the two germline ends. Germline V gene data show CDR1 as SQVTM and CDR2 as ANQGSEA. The CDR3 is made up of 14 amino acids. The CDR3 protein is CSVGPKTSTDTQYF. The CDR3 nucleotides read TGCAGCGTTGGCCCGAAGACTAGCACAGATACGCAGTATTTT.

The chain links TRBV21-1 to TRBJ2-5; the D call TRBD1 from the table was never checked on the DNA. TRBV21-1 is tagged as a pseudogene. The CDR3 extends over 16 amino acids. The CDR3 bases are TGTGCCAGCAGCACTCGAAGGGACAGGGTCGGAGAGACCCAGTACTTC. It translates to CASSTRRDRVGETQYF.

This chain joins TRBV6-1 and TRBJ2-5, with TRBD2 matching 12 bases. Germline CDR1 reads MNHNS; CDR2 reads SASEGT. CDR3 length equals 17 residues. Trimming at V came to 1 base and at J to 5 bases, leaving 8 bases not matched to a gene. Here the CDR3 reads CASSEVLAGGRWETQYF. CDR3 DNA sequence: TGTGCCAGCAGTGAAGTGCTAGCGGGGGGGCGATGGGAGACCCAGTACTTC.

In this sample, this clone turned up a few times. This chain joins TRBV5-5 and TRBJ1-2, with D maybe TRBD1 (6 bases). The CDR3 is 15 residues long. CDR1 and CDR2 from the germline V gene are SGHKS and YYEKEE (reference sequence). Trimming removed 1 base from V and 0 bases from J, with 10 bases in between. The CDR3 sequence is CASSLRTAANYGYTF. The CDR3 nucleotides read TGTGCCAGCAGCTTGAGGACAGCAGCTAACTATGGCTACACCTTC.

The CDR3 nucleotides read TGTGCCAGCAGTTCGTCAAAGGGGTCACAGAATGTGTACGAGCAGTACTTC. It specifies CASSSSKGSQNVYEQYF. The chain is built from TRBV28 and TRBJ2-7; D is possibly TRBD1 (5 bases). Trimming cost V 4 bases and J 4 bases, with 23 bases left between them. Germline V lookup: CDR1 MDHEN, CDR2 SYDVKM. The CDR3 loop spans 17 amino acids.

The chain joins TRBV5-1 to TRBJ2-5; 7 bases match TRBD1. V lost 3 bases to trimming and J lost 4 bases; unmatched junction nucleotides: 3. CDR1 and CDR2 (germline): SGHRS, YFSETQ. The CDR3 contains 13 residues. Written as DNA, the CDR3 is TGCGCCAGCAGCTGGGGACAGTCAGAGACCCAGTACTTC. This translates into CASSWGQSETQYF.

The V gene is TRBV6-7, the J gene TRBJ1-1; D ambiguous. TRBV6-7 carries the ORF label, with uncertain function. CDR3 length: 16 residues. V lost 0 bases, J lost 0 bases, and 11 bases lay in between. CDR3 coding DNA: TGTGCCAGCAGTTACTCTTCCGGTAAAGTGAACACTGAAGCTTTCTTT. Translated, it gives CASSYSSGKVNTEAFF.

CDR3 residues: CSVADRVVGQTEAFF. CDR3 bases: TGCAGCGTTGCGGACAGGGTGGTGGGGCAAACTGAAGCTTTCTTT. This chain links TRBV29-1 with TRBJ1-1; 8 bases map to TRBD1. J gave up 5 bases and V 4 bases, and 12 bases lay outside the gene matches. From germline, CDR1 is SQVTM and CDR2 ANQGSEA. The CDR3 extends over 15 amino acids.

This clone was picked up a small number of times. This sequence joins TRBV5-1 and TRBJ2-6; 8 bases are shared with TRBD1. V dropped 4 bases and J dropped 9; count of bases not matched to a gene: 21. The CDR3 runs 19 residues. Germline loops: CDR1 SGHRS, CDR2 YFSETQ. Here the CDR3 DNA reads TGCGCCAGCAGCCCACTTCCCACAGGAATAATCGACAGGGGCAACGTCCTGACTTTC. It is translated as CASSPLPTGIIDRGNVLTF.

CDR3 bases: TGCAGCGTTGTAGGTTGGAGCGCCCGGGGGTCCTACAATGAGCAGTTCTTC. It encodes CSVVGWSARGSYNEQFF. The chain employs TRBV29-1 and TRBJ2-1; TRBD2 is a possible D gene (6 bases). V gave up 4 bases and J gave up 1 base, with 20 bases separating them. The CDR3 spans 17 residues. Germline CDR1 is SQVTM and CDR2 is ANQGSEA.

The V gene is TRBV27, the J gene TRBJ1-6, with 8 bases that match TRBD1. CDR3 size: 15 residues. Germline V gives CDR1 MNHEY, CDR2 SMNVEV (reference sequence). V trimming: 3 bases; J trimming: 7 bases; junction bases outside the gene matches: 5. The CDR3 bases are TGTGCCAGCAGTTTTGCGGACAGGGTCAATTCACCCCTCCACTTT. Translation: CASSFADRVNSPLHF.

This rearrangement joins TRBV6-5 to TRBJ2-3; tentative D call: TRBD2 (6 bases). The V gene's germline CDR1 is MNHEY and CDR2 SVGAGI. V shed 4 bases and J shed 4 bases, with 9 bases lying between them. The CDR3 extends over 13 amino acids. The CDR3 loop is CASSLEGSDTQYF. The CDR3 DNA sequence: TGTGCCAGCAGTTTGGAGGGGTCAGATACGCAGTATTTT.

The gene calls are TRBV5-1 and TRBJ2-6; 7 bases map to TRBD1. The ends lost 3 bases at V and 2 bases at J; junction bases unmatched: 2. This CDR3 is built from 15 residues. CDR1 is SGHRS and CDR2 is YFSETQ in the germline V gene. The CDR3 loop reads CASSSDRAGANVLTF. Here the CDR3 DNA reads TGCGCCAGCAGCTCCGACAGGGCTGGGGCCAACGTCCTGACTTTC.

Regarding this clone: Other DNA sequences of this sample code for an identical CDR3. The rearrangement joins TRBV18 to TRBJ1-6; D is ambiguous. This CDR3 is 13 amino acids long. V was pared by 2 bases and J by 9 bases, with 8 bases between. Germline lookup yields CDR1 KGHSH and CDR2 LQKENI. CDR3 bases: TGTGCCAGCTCACCAGAAGCCGGTTCACCCCTCCACTTT. It specifies CASSPEAGSPLHF.

The chain combines TRBV10-3 with TRBJ2-5, with a possible D match to TRBD2 (6 bases). Germline CDR1 ENHRY, CDR2 SYGVKD. Trimming removed 4 bases from V and 4 bases from J, with 10 bases in between. The CDR3 sequence is 13 residues long. The CDR3 DNA reads TGTGCCATCAGTGGGGGGACTCGAGAGACCCAGTACTTC. Translated, it gives CAISGGTRETQYF.

The chain has TRBV14 and TRBJ2-7; 8 bases are shared with TRBD2. V lost 1 base, J lost 4 bases, and 9 bases stayed unmatched. Germline lookup yields CDR1 SGHDN and CDR2 FVKESK. CDR3 length: 16 amino acids. The CDR3 reads CASSQAFGLAGYEQYF. The DNA for the CDR3 is TGTGCCAGCAGCCAAGCTTTTGGGCTAGCGGGTTACGAGCAGTACTTC.

With respect to this clone: At the DNA level, this CDR3 is encoded by other sequences in the same sample as well. CDR3 residues: CASSLVPGSYEQYF. CDR3 nucleotides: TGTGCCAGCAGCTTGGTTCCGGGCTCCTACGAGCAGTACTTC. The rearrangement uses TRBV5-6 and TRBJ2-7, with D unclear. This CDR3 spans 14 amino acids. Germline values: CDR1 SGHDT, CDR2 YYEEEE. V was trimmed by 0 bases and J by 0 bases, leaving 7 bases between them.

J is TRBJ2-7 and V is TRBV5-6; no clear D gene. The CDR3 is 11 amino acids. V was shortened by 0 bases and J by 4 bases, with 2 bases between the two germline ends. Germline assignment: CDR1 SGHDT and CDR2 YYEEEE. The CDR3 sequence: CASSLGYEQYV. The CDR3 DNA reads as TGTGCCAGCAGCTTGGGGTACGAGCAGTACGTC.

The chain combines TRBV28 with TRBJ2-5; D ambiguous. Germline V gene sequence: CDR1 MDHEN, CDR2 SYDVKM. Trimming cost V 7 bases and J 1 base, with 16 bases left between them. CDR3 length equals 15 residues. The DNA for the CDR3 is TGTGCCAGCACTCAAGGGCCCTCTCTCCAAGAGACCCAGTACTTC. Translated: CASTQGPSLQETQYF.

The V gene is TRBV6-1, the J gene TRBJ2-2; 8 positions match TRBD1. This CDR3 comprises 14 residues. V lost 6 bases to trimming and J lost 7 bases; unmatched junction nucleotides: 7. Germline V gives CDR1 MNHNS, CDR2 SASEGT. DNA for the CDR3: TGTGCCAGCAGGCCGACAGGGGCGGGCGGGGAGCTGTTTTTT. Translation gives CASRPTGAGGELFF.

This chain joins TRBV6-5 and TRBJ2-1, with unresolved D. V lost 6 bases and J 8 bases, leaving 17 bases between the germline ends. The CDR3 consists of 14 residues. CDR1 MNHEY and CDR2 SVGAGI come from the germline V gene. Here the CDR3 DNA reads TGTGCCAGCAGCCGACTGACGCCCCTCGATGAGCAGTTCTTC. Protein product: CASSRLTPLDEQFF.